The sequence of this T cell receptor (beta chain) was determined in a study of shared clonotypes between healthy human individuals. Study information: Each donor's CD4 naive and CD4 memory cells filled three plates apiece, CD8 naive two, and CD8 memory one.

There are 19 residues in the CDR3. Trimming cost V 0 bases and J 3 bases, with 23 bases left between them. The V gene's germline CDR1 is SGHDN and CDR2 FVKESK. Of note for this clone: As yet, its antigen is unknown.

Sequenced by immunoSEQ multiplex PCR; TCRdb stores in-frame clones only, minus some. The sample consists of roughly 890,000 clones, 92% of them appearing once. CD45RO-negative, CCR7-positively selected cells formed the naive CD8 fraction, excluding terminally differentiated effector memory CD45RA+ cells. Findings and caveats of the study: Among four donors, roughly 5% of naive CD4 clonotypes were found in common. At large depth, rarefaction still showed sorted-subset sequencing to be incomplete.

The chain has TRBV14 and TRBJ1-2; tentative D call: TRBD1 (5 bases). The sequence was collected from a man aged 25 to 45 in good health. Input material: naive CD8+ T cells sorted from blood. CDR3 DNA: TGTGCCAGCAGCCAAGACCCGGCGGCAGGGTTGGTGGGTCACTATGGCTACACCTTC. Translation gives CASSQDPAAGLVGHYGYTF.